This T cell receptor (beta chain) was sequenced during a study of blood T cell repertoires in COVID-19. In the authors' workflow: Amplification of reference gene primers was used by the study to estimate nucleated cell counts. Sequencing used immunoSEQ multiplex PCR; TCRdb keeps in-frame clones, though not all of them. The V and J calls and clone size were taken over from that table, and D and trimming were inferred from the DNA. The repertoire includes 55,000 to 65,000 clones, roughly 86% of them detected once, and approximately 6.9% sits in the top ten. This clone was counted only a few times. V lost 3 bases and J lost 2, with 10 bases in between. Germline lookup yields CDR1 GTSNPN and CDR2 SVGIG (reference sequence). The CDR3 totals 13 residues.

Sequencing input: peripheral blood. V and J are TRBV30 and TRBJ1-2; D is unclear. The sequence was obtained from a man aged 55 to 69 with active or convalescent COVID-19. Here the CDR3 DNA reads TGTGCCTGGAGCCGGAGGTCAAACTATGGCTACACCTTC. This sequence encodes CAWSRRSNYGYTF.